Listed below are T cell receptor beta chains from one sample, sequenced in a study of shared clonotypes between healthy human individuals. Profiled with immunoSEQ multiplex PCR; TCRdb holds only in-frame clones, not every one. The sample gives roughly 2,300,000 clones, around 90% of which show up once; around 0.38% is in the top ten. The sequencing input was naive CD4+ T cells from PBMCs. The receptors were sampled from a man aged 18 to 30 in good health. Some clones in this sample may be carry-over from other donors' samples. The CDR3 runs from the conserved cysteine through the conserved F or W. A D gene is named only where the DNA matches it firmly. Where a row states a size, it is once, few, many or the class of an expanded clone; other rows omit it.

j_gene | v_gene | d_gene | abundance | CDR3nt | CDR3aa
TRBJ2-3 | TRBV6-1 | NA | NA | TGTGCCAGCAGTGAAGTGGGAACGCAGTATTTT | CASSEVGTQYF
TRBJ2-7 | TRBV5-1 | TRBD1 | once | TGCGCCAGCAGCCTGGGACAGGGGGCCCCCTACGAGCAGTACTTC | CASSLGQGAPYEQYF
TRBJ1-5 | TRBV2 | TRBD1 | few | TGTGCCATCAGGGACAGGTCCCCGCGGGGAGCCCAGCATTTT | CAIRDRSPRGAQHF
TRBJ2-7 | TRBV5-6 | TRBD1 | NA | TGTGCCAGCAGCGTCCGGGACAGGCAGCACTACGAGCAGTACTTC | CASSVRDRQHYEQYF
TRBJ1-2 | TRBV28 | TRBD1 | NA | TGTGCCAGCAGGGGGTCGAGGGGGCTAACATTTAACTATGGCTACACCTTC | CASRGSRGLTFNYGYTF
TRBJ2-1 | TRBV29-1 | NA | NA | TGCAGCATCCGACGCATGGGGATGGCCCCCTACAATGAGCAGTTCTTC | CSIRRMGMAPYNEQFF
TRBJ2-5 | TRBV5-4 | NA | NA | TGTGCCAGCAGCTTCTCAGGGCAAGAGACCCAGTACTTC | CASSFSGQETQYF
TRBJ2-7 | TRBV5-1 | NA | NA | TGCGCCAGCAGCTTGGAGGCCACCCACGAGCAGTACTTC | CASSLEATHEQYF
TRBJ1-5 | TRBV4-3 | TRBD1 | few | TGCGCCAGCAGCCTCGGGACAGGGAATAATCAGCCCCAGCATTTT | CASSLGTGNNQPQHF
TRBJ1-3 | TRBV27 | NA | NA | TGTGCCAGCAGTTCCACCCGGGACGCAGGGCGGAATGGAAACACCATATATTTT | CASSSTRDAGRNGNTIYF
TRBJ2-1 | TRBV29-1 | NA | NA | TGCAGCGTTTCCCGGGACTTCCTAGAGCAGTTCTTC | CSVSRDFLEQFF
TRBJ2-3 | TRBV18 | NA | once | TGTGCCAGCTCACGGGGGCTAAGCACAGATACGCAGTATTTT | CASSRGLSTDTQYF
TRBJ1-1 | TRBV9 | NA | NA | TGTGCCACCCGGAGCCAGATGAACACTGAAGCTTTCTTT | CATRSQMNTEAFF
TRBJ2-1 | TRBV11-1 | NA | NA | TGTGCCAGCAGCTCCGCATACGAGCAGTTCTTC | CASSSAYEQFF
TRBJ2-5 | TRBV9 | NA | NA | TGTGCCAGCAGCCCCCAACGAGGCCCTGGGTACGAGACCCAGTACTTC | CASSPQRGPGYETQYF
TRBJ2-2 | TRBV5-1 | NA | NA | TGCGCCAGCAGCCGCGGGTGGGACACCGGGGAGCTGTTTTTT | CASSRGWDTGELFF
TRBJ2-1 | TRBV27 | TRBD1 | NA | TGTGCCAGCAGTTTATCCGGAGGGACAGGGGAGCAGTTCTTC | CASSLSGGTGEQFF
TRBJ2-2 | TRBV9 | TRBD1 | NA | TGTGCCAGCAGCCCCCAGACAGGGATCACCGGGGAGCTGTTTTTT | CASSPQTGITGELFF
TRBJ2-5 | TRBV5-1 | TRBD2 | NA | TGCGCCAGCAGCTTCCTAGCGGGAGGGCAAGAGACCCAGTACTTC | CASSFLAGGQETQYF
TRBJ1-2 | TRBV7-9 | NA | NA | TGTGCCAGCAGCTTAGATCGACGGCTTAACTATGGCTACACCTTC | CASSLDRRLNYGYTF
TRBJ2-1 | TRBV11-2 | TRBD2 | NA | TGTGCCAGCAGCAACGCACTAGCGGGCATTAACAATGAGCAGTTCTTC | CASSNALAGINNEQFF
TRBJ1-4 | TRBV11-2 | NA | NA | TGTGCCAGCAGCTTATATCACAGTGGGACAACTAATGAAAAACTGTTTTTT | CASSLYHSGTTNEKLFF
TRBJ1-2 | TRBV29-1 | TRBD1 | NA | TGCAGCTTGGACAGGGGGGACGCAGTCACCTTC | CSLDRGDAVTF
TRBJ2-3 | TRBV20-1 | NA | once | TGCAGTGCTAGAGCCCTAGATACGCAGTATTTT | CSARALDTQYF
TRBJ2-7 | TRBV7-2 | NA | NA | TGTGCCAGCAGCTTAGGTCGGGCAGGGACCTACGAGCAGTACTTC | CASSLGRAGTYEQYF
TRBJ2-6 | TRBV7-3 | NA | NA | TGTGCCAGCAGTCGAAGTGGGTCCAACTCTGGGGCCAACGTCCTGACTTTC | CASSRSGSNSGANVLTF
TRBJ2-1 | TRBV28 | NA | NA | TGTGCCAGCATCCGGGGAGGCTCCTACAATGAGCAGTTCTTC | CASIRGGSYNEQFF
TRBJ2-5 | TRBV5-1 | NA | NA | TGCGCCAGCAGCCCCGGGACCCAAGGGGAGACCCAGTACTTC | CASSPGTQGETQYF
TRBJ2-7 | TRBV6-1 | NA | NA | TGTGCCAGCAGTGTCATGAACGAGCAGTACTTC | CASSVMNEQYF